This TCR beta chain stems from a study of T cell repertoires in ileal Crohn's disease. Across the study: Thiopurines (approximately 10) or anti-TNF agents (approximately 19) were given postoperatively to about half.

This CDR3 region has 12 residues. V gave up 5 bases and J gave up 2 bases, with 6 bases separating them. The germline gives CDR1 MNHEY, CDR2 SMNVEV (reference sequence). Only in-frame clones appear in the TCRdb table, and some are missing; sequencing was by immunoSEQ multiplex PCR. The table includes about 15,000 clones, roughly 85% detected once. Study conclusions and caveats: Active smokers at surgery had more clonal expansions than non-smokers.

As for this clone: Its target is not known.

The V and J genes are TRBV27 and TRBJ1-2; a possible D gene is TRBD1 (5 bases). The receptor's source is an adult with Crohn's disease. The sequenced material came from ileal tissue. In DNA, the CDR3 is TGTGCCAGCAGTCAGGGCAACTATGGCTACACCTTC. It encodes CASSQGNYGYTF.